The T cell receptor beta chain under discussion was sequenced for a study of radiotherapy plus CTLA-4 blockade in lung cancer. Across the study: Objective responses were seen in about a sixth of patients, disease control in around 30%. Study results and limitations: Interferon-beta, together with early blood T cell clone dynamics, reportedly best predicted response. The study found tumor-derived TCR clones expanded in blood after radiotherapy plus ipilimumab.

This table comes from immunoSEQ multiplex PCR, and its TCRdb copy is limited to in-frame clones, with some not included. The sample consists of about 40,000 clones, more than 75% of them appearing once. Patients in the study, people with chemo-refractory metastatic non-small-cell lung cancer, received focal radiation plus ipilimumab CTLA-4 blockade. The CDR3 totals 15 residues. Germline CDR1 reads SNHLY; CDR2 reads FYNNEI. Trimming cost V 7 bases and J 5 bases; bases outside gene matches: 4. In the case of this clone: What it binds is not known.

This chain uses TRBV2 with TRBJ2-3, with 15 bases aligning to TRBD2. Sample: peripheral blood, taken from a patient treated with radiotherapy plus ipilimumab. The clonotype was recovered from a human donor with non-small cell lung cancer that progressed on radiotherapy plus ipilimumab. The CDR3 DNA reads TGTGCCAGCATTTGGGGACTAGCGGGGGGAGATACGCAGTATTTT. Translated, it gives CASIWGLAGGDTQYF.